These T cell receptor beta chains were read from a single sample in a study of cytomegalovirus exposure and HLA in healthy donors. Clones were read by immunoSEQ multiplex PCR, and TCRdb kept only the in-frame ones, dropping some. The data hold 120,000 to 150,000 clones, with about two thirds observed a single time. The sample taken for sequencing was PBMCs. These receptors all come from a man aged 60-69 years in good health and CMV-seronegative. Each CDR3 is given with its conserved first and last residue. A D gene is named only where the DNA matches it firmly. Clone size is not always given. Where it is, it says once, few, many or a class for expanded clones.

v_call	j_call	clone_size	d_call	cdr3_aa	cdr3_nt
TRBV7-9	TRBJ1-4	NA	NA	CSSSMQPGATNEKLFF	TGTTCCAGCAGCATGCAGCCAGGGGCAACTAATGAAAAACTGTTTTTT
TRBV6-5	TRBJ2-5	NA	NA	CASSYTRFQETQYF	TGTGCCAGCAGTTACACCAGATTCCAAGAGACCCAGTACTTC
TRBV19	TRBJ1-5	NA	NA	CASSGEGGNQPQHF	TGTGCCAGTAGTGGGGAGGGAGGCAATCAGCCCCAGCATTTT
TRBV7-2	TRBJ1-5	NA	NA	CASSLVPGNPNQPQHF	TGTGCCAGCAGCTTAGTCCCGGGAAATCCCAATCAGCCCCAGCATTTT
TRBV7-2	TRBJ1-3	NA	TRBD1	CASSLQIDRDFLYGNTIYF	TGTGCCAGCAGCTTACAGATTGACAGGGATTTCCTATATGGAAACACCATATATTTT
TRBV18	TRBJ1-1	once	NA	CASSPGSEAFF	TGTGCCAGCTCACCCGGGTCTGAAGCTTTCTTT
TRBV9	TRBJ2-2	NA	NA	CASSVDPSAGTGELFF	TGTGCCAGCAGCGTAGACCCCAGCGCTGGCACCGGGGAGCTGTTTTTT
TRBV7-9	TRBJ2-1	NA	NA	CASSLGGRGPYNEQFF	TGTGCCAGCAGCTTAGGTGGGCGGGGACCTTACAATGAGCAGTTCTTC
TRBV6-1	TRBJ1-1	NA	NA	CASSLQPLEAFF	TGTGCCAGCAGTCTACAGCCCCTTGAAGCTTTCTTT
TRBV6-1	TRBJ2-5	NA	NA	CASSYGETQYF	TGTGCCAGCAGTTACGGAGAGACCCAGTACTTC
TRBV5-1	TRBJ1-4	NA	TRBD1	CASSQTGEATNEKLFF	TGCGCCAGCAGCCAAACAGGGGAGGCAACTAATGAAAAACTGTTTTTT
TRBV10-3	TRBJ2-1	NA	NA	CAISGGDYNEQFF	TGTGCCATCAGTGGGGGGGACTACAATGAGCAGTTCTTC
TRBV6-5	TRBJ1-1	NA	NA	CASSSLIRNTEAFF	TGTGCCAGCAGTTCCCTCATCAGGAACACTGAAGCTTTCTTT
TRBV14	TRBJ2-7	few	NA	CASSQVVGAGEQYF	TGTGCCAGCAGCCAAGTTGTAGGGGCGGGAGAGCAGTACTTC
TRBV25-1	TRBJ2-3	few	TRBD2	CASSERESGRASDTQYF	TGTGCCAGCAGTGAAAGGGAAAGCGGGAGGGCCAGTGATACGCAGTATTTT
TRBV5-1	TRBJ2-2	NA	NA	CASSLSQKNTGELFF	TGCGCCAGCAGCTTGTCGCAGAAGAACACCGGGGAGCTGTTTTTT
TRBV4-2	TRBJ2-1	NA	TRBD2	CASSLLPGLAGNEQFF	TGTGCCAGCAGCCTTCTTCCGGGACTAGCGGGAAATGAGCAGTTCTTC
TRBV7-6	TRBJ2-5	NA	NA	CASSLWAAAGKETQYF	TGTGCCAGCAGCTTGTGGGCGGCCGCGGGGAAAGAGACCCAGTACTTC
TRBV27	TRBJ1-2	few	NA	CASSLNWAAGYTF	TGTGCCAGCAGTTTAAATTGGGCAGCCGGCTACACCTTC
TRBV5-1	TRBJ1-1	NA	NA	CASSLSSDEAFF	TGCGCCAGCAGCTTATCATCAGATGAAGCTTTCTTT
TRBV10-3	TRBJ1-1	few	TRBD1	CAIGTGGTGTEAFF	TGTGCCATCGGGACAGGGGGCACGGGCACTGAAGCTTTCTTT
TRBV7-9	TRBJ2-2	NA	NA	CASSPDRPPNTGELFF	TGTGCCAGCAGCCCCGACAGACCACCGAACACCGGGGAGCTGTTTTTT
TRBV13	TRBJ1-5	NA	NA	CASSLKGDGNQPQHF	TGTGCCAGCAGCTTAAAGGGGGATGGCAATCAGCCCCAGCATTTT
TRBV5-1	TRBJ2-7	NA	NA	CASSFESAYEQYF	TGCGCCAGCAGCTTTGAGTCTGCCTACGAGCAGTACTTC
TRBV5-6	TRBJ2-1	NA	NA	CASSLYRVGEQFF	TGTGCCAGCAGCTTGTACAGGGTGGGTGAGCAGTTCTTC
TRBV6-1	TRBJ2-7	NA	NA	CASSRDNSYEQYF	TGTGCCAGCAGTCGTGACAACTCCTACGAGCAGTACTTC
TRBV5-1	TRBJ2-7	NA	NA	CASSFARAPTYEQYF	TGCGCCAGCAGCTTCGCCAGGGCTCCTACCTACGAGCAGTACTTC
TRBV6-6	TRBJ2-5	few	NA	CASTLGPSQETQYF	TGTGCCAGCACCCTGGGGCCCTCTCAAGAGACCCAGTACTTC
TRBV19	TRBJ1-5	few	NA	CASGPDSDSNQPQHF	TGTGCCAGTGGCCCCGACAGTGATAGCAATCAGCCCCAGCATTTT
TRBV5-1	TRBJ2-3	NA	NA	CASSLDQGLTDTQYF	TGCGCCAGCAGCTTGGATCAGGGGCTCACAGATACGCAGTATTTT
TRBV6-5	TRBJ1-2	few	TRBD1	CASSYPLRQGDYGYTF	TGTGCCAGCAGTTACCCCTTAAGACAGGGAGACTATGGCTACACCTTC
TRBV9	TRBJ1-1	NA	NA	CASSPTQGNEAFF	TGTGCCAGCAGTCCCACCCAGGGAAACGAGGCTTTCTTT
TRBV18	TRBJ1-1	NA	NA	CASSPSSLGGASEAFF	TGTGCCAGCTCACCGAGCTCCTTAGGGGGGGCGTCTGAAGCTTTCTTT
TRBV11-2	TRBJ2-7	NA	TRBD2	CASSLGPSGSDEQYF	TGTGCCAGCAGCTTAGGACCCAGCGGGAGTGATGAGCAGTACTTC
TRBV9	TRBJ1-5	few	NA	CASSVSGTLNQPQHF	TGTGCCAGCAGCGTATCCGGGACACTCAATCAGCCCCAGCATTTT
TRBV27	TRBJ2-7	NA	TRBD2	CASSLSGSVYEQYF	TGTGCCAGCAGTCTTAGCGGGAGTGTCTACGAGCAGTACTTC
TRBV7-2	TRBJ2-6	NA	TRBD1	CASSVSGTGVSGANVLTF	TGTGCCAGCAGCGTATCCGGGACAGGGGTCTCTGGGGCCAACGTCCTGACTTTC
TRBV7-9	TRBJ1-5	NA	NA	CASSLTGGQQPQHF	TGTGCCAGCAGCTTAACCGGAGGTCAACAGCCCCAGCATTTT
TRBV5-6	TRBJ2-2	NA	NA	CASSRSGSSTGELFF	TGTGCCAGCAGCAGGTCCGGGTCCTCGACCGGGGAGCTGTTTTTT
TRBV28	TRBJ1-5	NA	NA	CASSFRTSVFNQPQHF	TGTGCCAGCAGTTTCCGGACATCCGTCTTCAATCAGCCCCAGCATTTT
TRBV10-3	TRBJ1-2	few	TRBD1	CAISGGQGYGYTF	TGTGCCATCAGTGGAGGACAGGGCTATGGCTACACCTTC
TRBV15	TRBJ2-7	NA	TRBD1	CATSRRGQGFNEQYF	TGTGCCACCAGCCGGCGGGGACAGGGTTTCAACGAGCAGTACTTC
TRBV2	TRBJ1-5	few	NA	CASSEGGRRINQPQHF	TGTGCCAGCAGTGAGGGGGGGCGGAGAATCAATCAGCCCCAGCATTTT
TRBV5-4	TRBJ2-7	NA	TRBD2	CASSRTRTSGAYEQYF	TGTGCCAGCAGCAGAACTAGGACTAGCGGGGCCTACGAGCAGTACTTC
TRBV6-1	TRBJ1-1	few	NA	CASREAFF	TGTGCCAGCCGTGAAGCTTTCTTT
TRBV28	TRBJ2-3	NA	TRBD2	CASSQLAAFTDTQYF	TGTGCCAGCAGTCAGCTAGCGGCATTCACAGATACGCAGTATTTT
TRBV7-2	TRBJ2-5	NA	NA	CASSLGQEETQYF	TGTGCCAGCAGCTTAGGTCAGGAAGAGACCCAGTACTTC
TRBV7-9	TRBJ1-2	NA	NA	CASSPSDSSNYGYTF	TGTGCCAGCAGTCCCAGTGACAGTTCTAACTATGGCTACACCTTC
TRBV6-6	TRBJ1-2	NA	NA	CASTRTGNYGYTF	TGTGCCAGCACCCGAACAGGGAACTATGGCTACACCTTC
TRBV6-1	TRBJ1-4	NA	TRBD1	CASSEVGGQGAAKLFF	TGTGCCAGCAGTGAAGTTGGGGGACAGGGGGCCGCAAAACTGTTTTTT
TRBV5-1	TRBJ2-7	few	NA	CASSPMAGDYEQYF	TGCGCCAGCAGCCCTATGGCGGGTGACTACGAGCAGTACTTC
TRBV7-9	TRBJ2-5	NA	TRBD2	CASSLTRGGVETQYF	TGTGCCAGCAGCCTTACTCGGGGAGGGGTAGAGACCCAGTACTTC
TRBV27	TRBJ2-5	NA	NA	CASSFGGVETQYF	TGTGCCAGCAGTTTCGGGGGAGTCGAGACCCAGTACTTC
TRBV10-1	TRBJ1-1	NA	NA	CASRMTEMNTEAFF	TGCGCCAGCAGAATGACAGAGATGAACACTGAAGCTTTCTTT
TRBV30	TRBJ1-1	NA	NA	CAWSAQGNTEAFF	TGTGCCTGGAGTGCACAGGGGAACACTGAAGCTTTCTTT
TRBV9	TRBJ2-2	NA	NA	CASSSDEGDTGELFF	TGTGCCAGCAGCTCAGACGAGGGGGACACCGGGGAGCTGTTTTTT
TRBV5-4	TRBJ2-1	NA	NA	CASSSGQNNEQFF	TGTGCCAGCAGCTCCGGACAGAACAATGAGCAGTTCTTC
TRBV14	TRBJ2-6	NA	TRBD1	CASSPGGGANVLTF	TGTGCCAGCAGCCCAGGGGGTGGGGCCAACGTCCTGACTTTC
TRBV11-2	TRBJ2-2	few	NA	CASSLVWTANTGELFF	TGTGCCAGCAGCTTAGTATGGACAGCGAACACCGGGGAGCTGTTTTTT